This section outlines one T cell receptor beta chain sequence together with its context. This clonotype came up many times. Its antigen has not been determined. No base quality information exists; no much larger clone differs at one position. Read against the paper, the sample's treatment or condition label means: live attenuated yellow fever vaccine strain. A standard Ficoll-Paque protocol was used to isolate PBMCs from peripheral blood. CD4 and CD8 T-cell fractions were isolated with Dynabeads CD4 and CD8 positive selection kits. RNA was extracted with TriZol from bulk PBMCs, CD4 and CD8 fractions, and dextramer-positive and dextramer-negative fractions. V has 5 bases trimmed and J has 8 bases trimmed; junction bases matching no gene number 9. The CDR3 has 15 amino acids, counting the end cysteine and phenylalanine. Of the read, only the CDR3 DNA is kept; its 45 bases are in frame from base 1. The germline V gene encodes CDR1 SGHTA and CDR2 FQGTGA.

The sample comes from a study of T cells after yellow fever vaccination (dated by TCRdb to the late 2010s). About the full investigation: The SMART-Seq v4 Ultra Low Input RNA kit was used to prepare libraries from fractions with low cell numbers. Blood was collected at multiple timepoints before and after primary and secondary immunization, and bulk PBMC replicates and cell subsets were isolated. Two healthy male donors, one aged 18 to 29 and one aged 30 to 39 years, were included in the cohort. To follow T-cell clones before and after primary and booster YFV17D yellow fever vaccination, bulk TCR alpha and beta repertoires were sequenced over time. Study-wide conclusions, independent of this receptor: FACS-sorted repertoires could contain abundant contaminating clonotypes from the bulk population, so computational filtering was required. Compared with the primary T-cell response, the secondary T-cell response was faster but weaker, reaching its peak on day 5 rather than on day 15. A small share of clonotypes was detected in both CD4 and CD8 compartments, with the overlap likely arising from convergent recombination. After the booster, most of the clones that had expanded following primary vaccination were detected again (96% of CD4 and roughly nine tenths of CD8), which suggests that memory was broadly maintained. The study included only two donors, which limits how far the findings can be generalized.

Synthesis of TCR cDNA relied on 5'RACE template switching, a step that introduced a universal primer site along with unique molecular identifiers. Priming of cDNA synthesis was performed from both the TCR alpha and TCR beta constant segments. Libraries were amplified in two PCR steps, with sample barcodes and sequencing adapters added in the second step. Sequencing of the libraries was done on either Illumina HiSeq 2500 (2x100 bp) or NovaSeq (2x150 bp). On the study's bioinformatics: Reads were demultiplexed and collapsed into UMI consensus sequences with MIGEC, and V(D)J alignment was performed with MiXCR. Vaccine-responding clonotypes were identified with edgeR using replicate PBMC samples, with FDR below 0.01 and a log2 fold change above 5 up to day 15 being required. Each bulk clonotype received a CD4 or CD8 identity based on whether the sequenced CD4 or CD8 repertoire contained that clonotype at higher abundance. In TCRdb, the public reads were trimmed at Q25 with fastp and aligned with MiXCR, with productive beta chains retained. CDR3 protein sequences are deduplicated, and each keeps its most common genes and DNA. The V and J calls and clone size come from TCRdb's table, not from the authors' own analysis. The sample includes 60,000 to 85,000 distinct CDR3 sequences, with around 7% observed a single time. Under 45% of the sample rests with the top ten.

The sequences come from CD8+ T cells sorted from PBMCs, collected 45 days after the first yellow fever vaccination. The source of this sequence is a young man who received the YFV17D yellow fever vaccine. The V gene is TRBV7-3 and the J gene is TRBJ2-1; TRBD2 aligns with 10 central bases. The nucleotide sequence is TGTGCCAGCAGCCCTCAGCGGGGGGGCACGCATGAGCAGTTCTTC. Its protein product is CASSPQRGGTHEQFF.